The 26 T cell receptor beta chains below come from one sample, sequenced in a study of graft-versus-host responses after intestinal transplantation. These receptors lack a known antigen. The assay was immunoSEQ multiplex PCR, and TCRdb's table has in-frame clones only and misses some. The sample consists of some 110,000 clones, 90% to 95% of them appearing once. The sample was unstimulated CD4+ T cells sorted from spleen or lymph node cells, taken before transplant. These receptors all stem from a human donor who was the organ donor for an intestinal transplant.

V usage is TRBV19 and J usage is TRBJ2-7, with a tentative D call TRBD1 (6 bases). Germline V gene data show CDR1 as LNHDA and CDR2 as SQIVND (reference sequence). V gave up 5 bases and J gave up 4 bases, with 15 bases separating them. The CDR3 covers 14 residues. This CDR3 reads CASSARTAPYEQYF. The CDR3 DNA sequence: TGTGCCAGTAGTGCAAGGACAGCACCTTACGAGCAGTACTTC.

V is TRBV30 and J is TRBJ1-6, with 7 bases lining up with TRBD1. The V and J ends lost 5 bases and 6 bases, in that order; junction bases with no gene match: 10. The germline V gene has CDR1 GTSNPN and CDR2 SVGIG (reference sequence). This CDR3 has 15 amino acids. DNA of the CDR3: TGTGCCTGGGCAGCGGACAGGCGGGGTAATTCACCCCTCCACTTT. Amino acids: CAWAADRRGNSPLHF.

V is TRBV30 and J is TRBJ1-4; D unclear. The CDR3 has 13 amino acids. The V and J ends lost 4 bases and 8 bases respectively, with 14 bases between them. Germline V gene data show CDR1 as GTSNPN and CDR2 as SVGIG (reference sequence). The CDR3 DNA is TGTGCCTGGAAAGGAGGTTCTGAGGAAAAACTGTTTTTT. Amino acids: CAWKGGSEEKLFF.

This clone was seen once. The chain links TRBV25-1 to TRBJ2-4, with 7 nucleotides matching TRBD2. The CDR3 loop spans 17 amino acids. Trimming took 2 bases from V and 3 from J; bases not matched to a gene: 10. Germline loops: CDR1 MGHDK, CDR2 SYGVNS. CDR3: CASSEVGGTNDKNIQYF. CDR3 DNA sequence: TGTGCCAGCAGTGAAGTCGGGGGGACTAATGACAAAAACATTCAGTACTTC.

The chain employs TRBV18 and TRBJ2-3, with D unresolved. The CDR3 loop spans 13 amino acids. Germline CDR1 and CDR2: KGHSH and LQKENI. The ends were cut back, 5 bases at V and 0 bases at J, with 6 bases in the middle. The CDR3 protein is CASSSDSTDTQYF. The CDR3 DNA is TGTGCCAGCTCATCCGACAGCACAGATACGCAGTATTTT.

J is TRBJ2-5 and V is TRBV19; a weak D match, TRBD1 (6 bases). The CDR3 contains 13 residues. The V end lost 5 bases, the J end lost 5 bases, and 12 bases lay between the germline ends. The germline V gene encodes CDR1 LNHDA and CDR2 SQIVND (reference sequence). The CDR3 here is CASSPQGLETQYF. CDR3 DNA sequence: TGTGCCAGTAGTCCTCAGGGGTTGGAGACCCAGTACTTC. Combining the CDR3 with reference TRBV19 and TRBJ2-5 gives the whole variable domain DGGITQSPKYLFRKEGQNVTLSCEQNLNHDAMYWYRQDPGQGLRLIYYSQIVNDFQKGDIAEGYSVSREKKESFPLTVTSAQKNPTAFYLCASSPQGLETQYFGPGTRLLVL.

The J gene is TRBJ2-3, the V gene TRBV29-1, with D tentatively TRBD1 (6 bases). CDR3 length: 14 residues. V lost 2 bases and J 4 bases, leaving 13 bases between the germline ends. CDR1 and CDR2 (germline): SQVTM, ANQGSEA. As DNA, the CDR3 is TGCAGCGTTGAAATACAGGGTCAGGCAGATACGCAGTATTTT. Protein product: CSVEIQGQADTQYF.

This clone was counted between two and nine times. This chain uses TRBV6-5 with TRBJ1-5; the match to TRBD1 covers 9 bases. The V gene end was trimmed by 6 bases and the J gene end by 4 bases; junction bases not matched to a gene: 4. This CDR3 region has 14 residues. In germline, CDR1 is MNHEY, CDR2 SVGAGI. The CDR3 spells CASSRGTGNQPQHF. The CDR3 nucleotides read TGTGCCAGCAGCCGAGGGACAGGGAATCAGCCCCAGCATTTT.

The J gene is TRBJ1-6, the V gene TRBV6-1; 8 bases are shared with TRBD1. The CDR3 is 14 residues long. The germline gives CDR1 MNHNS, CDR2 SASEGT. Unmatched junction bases numbered 4, after V lost 5 bases and J lost 7 bases. The CDR3 bases are TGTGCCAGCAGTACGGACAGGGTAAATTCACCCCTCCACTTT. It yields the protein CASSTDRVNSPLHF.

This clone was recorded once. The CDR3 DNA follows: TGTGCCAGCGGAGAATCACGGGGTCACACCGGGGAGCTGTTTTTT. Protein: CASGESRGHTGELFF. The J gene is TRBJ2-2, the V gene TRBV25-1, with a weak D call TRBD2 (5 bases). The CDR3 is 15 amino acids. V gave up 8 bases and J gave up 3 bases, with 16 bases separating them. The V gene's germline CDR1 is MGHDK and CDR2 SYGVNS.

The chain employs TRBV6-4 and TRBJ2-3; 11 nucleotides line up with TRBD2. The germline V gene encodes CDR1 MRHNA and CDR2 SNTAGT. J lost 0 bases, V lost 4 bases, and 9 bases had no gene match. This CDR3 contains 18 residues. CDR3 loop: CASSVTGLAAFSTDTQYF. The CDR3 DNA follows: TGTGCCAGCAGTGTGACGGGACTAGCGGCCTTTAGCACAGATACGCAGTATTTT.

The chain combines TRBV18 with TRBJ1-1; tentative D call: TRBD1 (5 bases). The CDR3 consists of 14 residues. Trimming removed 2 bases from V and 4 bases from J, with 11 bases in between. Per the germline V gene, CDR1 is KGHSH and CDR2 is LQKENI. CDR3 amino acids: CASSPIREGTEAFF. DNA of the CDR3: TGTGCCAGCTCACCAATCAGGGAGGGCACTGAAGCTTTCTTT.

V usage is TRBV29-1 and J usage is TRBJ1-1; D not certain. Germline values: CDR1 SQVTM, CDR2 ANQGSEA. This CDR3 comprises 12 residues. The germline V and J ends were trimmed by 3 bases and 2 bases, with 7 bases remaining between them. This CDR3 is CSVEEANTEAFF. The DNA of the CDR3 is TGCAGCGTTGAGGAAGCTAACACTGAAGCTTTCTTT. The variable domain in full, completed from reference TRBV29-1 and TRBJ1-1, reads SAVISQKPSRDICQRGTSLTIQCQVDSQVTMMFWYRQQPGQSLTLIATANQGSEATYESGFVIDKFPISRPNLTFSTLTVSNMSPEDSSIYLCSVEEANTEAFFGQGTRLTVV.

The genes are TRBV4-1 and TRBJ2-1; D might be TRBD2 (6 bases). V lost 0 bases, J lost 5 bases, and 20 bases lay in between. Germline V gene data show CDR1 as MGHRA and CDR2 as YSYEKL. This CDR3 has 18 residues. CDR3 nucleotide sequence: TGCGCCAGCAGCCAAGAGAGAGCGGGCTCCCTCTGGCACAATGAGCAGTTCTTC. It translates to CASSQERAGSLWHNEQFF.

The V call is TRBV28, the J call TRBJ2-7; D assignment may be TRBD1 or TRBD2 (5 bases each). Germline V CDR1 and CDR2: MDHEN, SYDVKM. The CDR3 runs to 15 residues. V was clipped by 4 bases and J by 0 bases, with 13 bases between them. The chain's CDR3 is CASSSPEGSSYEQYF. As DNA, the CDR3 is TGTGCCAGCAGTTCCCCAGAGGGGAGCTCCTACGAGCAGTACTTC.

The chain links TRBV5-1 to TRBJ1-5; TRBD1 is a possible D gene (5 bases). The V gene lost 8 bases and the J gene lost 3 bases, with 9 bases spanning the gap. Germline V gene sequence: CDR1 SGHRS, CDR2 YFSETQ. The CDR3 covers 12 residues. The CDR3 coding sequence is TGCGCCAGTCAGGGTTTCAATCAGCCCCAGCATTTT. Translating gives CASQGFNQPQHF.

The rearrangement uses TRBV7-2 and TRBJ2-2; 8 bases fit TRBD2. The V gene's germline CDR1 is SGHTA and CDR2 FQGNSA. The CDR3 contains 15 residues. The V segment lost 7 bases and the J segment 12 bases; nucleotides outside the gene matches: 16. CDR3 sequence: CASTVGLLAVEKLFF. In nucleotides, the CDR3 is TGTGCCAGCACCGTGGGGTTACTAGCGGTAGAGAAGCTGTTTTTT.

This sequence joins TRBV5-6 and TRBJ2-2, with a tentative D call TRBD2 (5 bases). V lost 2 bases to trimming and J lost 5 bases, with 13 bases between them. Germline values: CDR1 SGHDT, CDR2 YYEEEE. The CDR3 covers 15 residues. The CDR3 coding sequence is TGTGCCAGCAGCTTAGGGAGTGGTTGGACCGGGGAGCTGTTTTTT. Its protein is CASSLGSGWTGELFF.

The rearrangement links TRBV9 to TRBJ2-7; D not certain. The CDR3 has 14 residues. The germline gives CDR1 SGDLS, CDR2 YYNGEE. V dropped 0 bases and J dropped 2 bases, with 9 bases sitting between them. CDR3 amino acids: CASSVDLGPYEQYF. The CDR3, as DNA: TGTGCCAGCAGCGTAGATCTGGGTCCCTACGAGCAGTACTTC. The full variable domain, its missing parts supplied by reference TRBV9 and TRBJ2-7, is DSGVTQTPKHLITATGQRVTLRCSPRSGDLSVYWYQQSLDQGLQFLIQYYNGEERAKGNILERFSAQQFPDLHSELNLSSLELGDSALYFCASSVDLGPYEQYFGPGTRLTVT.

The J gene is TRBJ2-7, the V gene TRBV4-1; TRBD2 aligns across 7 bases. V lost 0 bases, J lost 3 bases, and 5 bases stayed unmatched. CDR1 is MGHRA, CDR2 YSYEKL, per germline. The CDR3 loop spans 15 amino acids. The chain's CDR3 is CASSQDREDDYEQYF. In DNA, the CDR3 is TGCGCCAGCAGCCAAGATCGGGAGGACGACTACGAGCAGTACTTC.

The chain is built from TRBV10-3 and TRBJ1-2; 10 nucleotides line up with TRBD1. Germline V gene lookup returns CDR1 ENHRY and CDR2 SYGVKD. V lost 2 bases to trimming and J lost 0 bases; unmatched junction nucleotides: 12. This CDR3 is 19 amino acids long. The CDR3 region is CAISERRDRGRYPNYGYTF. The CDR3 DNA follows: TGTGCCATCAGTGAGAGACGGGACAGGGGTAGATACCCTAACTATGGCTACACCTTC.

The genes are TRBV5-4 and TRBJ2-2, with D hard to call. From germline, CDR1 is SGHNT and CDR2 YYREEE (reference sequence). The CDR3 contains 13 residues. V was shortened by 4 bases and J by 6 bases, with 10 bases between the two germline ends. CDR3 amino acids: CASSLPAAGELFF. CDR3 DNA sequence: TGTGCCAGCAGCCTACCGGCCGCCGGGGAGCTGTTTTTT.

The CDR3 coding sequence is TGTGCCATCAGTTGGGCCGGGGAGCTGTTTTTT. It yields the protein CAISWAGELFF. The V call is TRBV10-3, the J call TRBJ2-2; D is unresolved. Germline CDR1 ENHRY, CDR2 SYGVKD. Deletions cut 5 bases from V and 6 bases from J, with 4 bases between. This CDR3 region has 11 residues.

J is TRBJ2-3 and V is TRBV4-1; TRBD2 agrees at 9 bases. J lost 0 bases, V lost 0 bases, and 10 bases had no gene match. Germline-derived CDR1 and CDR2 are MGHRA and YSYEKL. CDR3 length: 19 amino acids. The CDR3 coding sequence is TGCGCCAGCAGCCAAGATCCCAGCGGGAGGCCGCTAAGCACAGATACGCAGTATTTT. Translated: CASSQDPSGRPLSTDTQYF.

V gene TRBV7-9 combines with J gene TRBJ1-1; D unresolved. Germline V gene data show CDR1 as SEHNR and CDR2 as FQNEAQ (reference sequence). The CDR3 consists of 13 residues. With 3 bases removed from V and 1 base from J, the gap between germline ends came to 6 bases. The chain's CDR3 is CASSLHGNTEAFF. The DNA for the CDR3 is TGTGCCAGCAGCTTGCATGGGAACACTGAAGCTTTCTTT.

The chain combines TRBV5-1 with TRBJ1-2; D may be TRBD1 (5 bases). This CDR3 contains 14 residues. Germline V CDR1 and CDR2: SGHRS, YFSETQ. V gave up 6 bases and J gave up 9 bases, with 21 bases separating them. CDR3 nucleotides: TGCGCCAGCACCCCGGGGGGAGAGACCTGGAGCTACACCTTC. Encoded protein: CASTPGGETWSYTF. Supplemented by reference TRBV5-1 and TRBJ1-2, the full variable domain reads KAGVTQTPRYLIKTRGQQVTLSCSPISGHRSVSWYQQTPGQGLQFLFEYFSETQRNKGNFPGRFSGRQFSNSRSEMNVSTLELGDSALYLCASTPGGETWSYTFGSGTRLTVV.